The T cell receptor (beta chain) described here comes from a study of cytomegalovirus exposure and HLA in healthy donors. Across the study: Previous work identified some 120 million unique TCR beta sequences from about 179 million T cells. Findings and caveats of the study: Excluded: some indistinguishable V segments such as TRBV6-2 and TRBV6-3. A link between a missense DCLRE1C variant and TCR beta V- and J-gene trimming emerged from a later analysis.

Germline V gene data show CDR1 as MNHEY and CDR2 as SMNVEV (reference sequence). The length of the CDR3 is 14 residues. With 4 bases removed from V and 7 bases from J, the gap between germline ends came to 13 bases. Each of the donors was a healthy bone marrow donor. Comment on this clone: The antigen remains undetermined.

It was with 60 Vbeta and 13 Jbeta primers that the PCR ran. The method was immunoSEQ multiplex PCR; TCRdb's version includes in-frame clones alone and lacks a portion of them. The sample yields about 180,000 clones, 80% seen once. The sample taken for sequencing was PBMCs. The chain combines TRBV27 with TRBJ1-4; D call uncertain. This TCR derives from a woman aged 45-59 years in good health and CMV-seropositive. CDR3 DNA sequence: TGTGCCAGCAGTTCCACTGGTGGTAGTGAAAAACTGTTTTTT. It is translated as CASSSTGGSEKLFF.